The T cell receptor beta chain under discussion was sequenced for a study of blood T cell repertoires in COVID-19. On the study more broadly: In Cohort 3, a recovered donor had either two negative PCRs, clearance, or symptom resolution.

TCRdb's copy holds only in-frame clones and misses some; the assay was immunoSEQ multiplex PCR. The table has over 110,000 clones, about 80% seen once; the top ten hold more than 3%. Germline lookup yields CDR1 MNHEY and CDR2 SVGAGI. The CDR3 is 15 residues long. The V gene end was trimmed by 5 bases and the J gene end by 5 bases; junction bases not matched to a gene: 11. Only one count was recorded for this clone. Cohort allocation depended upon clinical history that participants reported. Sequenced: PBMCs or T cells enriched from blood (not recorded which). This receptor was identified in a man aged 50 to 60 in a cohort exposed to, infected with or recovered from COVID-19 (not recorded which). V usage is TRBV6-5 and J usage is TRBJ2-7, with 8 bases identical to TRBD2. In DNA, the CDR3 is TGTGCCAGCAGTCTTAGCGGGACTAGTAAGGACGAGCAGTACTTC. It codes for CASSLSGTSKDEQYF.